Listed here are 5 T cell receptor beta chains from one sample, sequenced in a study of blood T cells in healthy people across ages. Then a second PCR, running about 7 to 11 cycles, was carried out with a sample-barcoded 5' primer and a J-beta primer mix. MiXCR, run by TCRdb on the 5' RACE reads, gives a single entry per CDR3 protein. The sample consists of 1.5 million to 2 million distinct CDR3 sequences, about two fifths of them appearing once. Sequencing used blood. These receptor sequences come from a human donor in good health.

The chain combines TRBV7-9 with TRBJ1-4, with TRBD1 matching 7 bases. V lost 5 bases, J lost 6 bases, and 9 bases stayed unmatched. CDR3 length: 15 amino acids. CDR1 SEHNR and CDR2 FQNEAQ come from the germline V gene (reference sequence). The CDR3 loop is CASSLGSTGYEKLFF. Here the CDR3 DNA reads TGTGCCAGCAGCCTTGGGTCGACAGGGTATGAAAAACTGTTTTTT.

This clonotype was counted only a few times. The chain carries TRBV3-1 and TRBJ2-5, with no clear D. The assigned J gene may be wrong: the sequence end matches TRBJ2-7 better. The CDR3 covers 14 residues. CDR1 is LGHDT and CDR2 is YNNKEL in the germline V gene (reference sequence). CDR3 amino acids: CASSQGRMSYEQYF. The CDR3 coding sequence is TGTGCCAGCAGCCAAGGCCGGATGAGCTACGAGCAGTACTTC.

The chain couples TRBV7-2 to TRBJ2-3, with 8 bases identical to TRBD1. This CDR3 region has 16 residues. The trim removed 2 bases at V and 3 bases at J, leaving 7 bases unmatched. CDR1 and CDR2 from the germline V gene are SGHTA and FQGNSA. The CDR3 DNA follows: TGTGCCAGCAGCTTACAGGACAGGGTTATTACAGATACGCAGTATTTT. It codes for CASSLQDRVITDTQYF.

This clonotype was found once. This clone may be a read error of a much larger clone one base away. The chain employs TRBV5-4 and TRBJ2-3; either TRBD1 or TRBD2 may fit D (6 bases each). Germline CDR1 SGHNT, CDR2 YYREEE (reference sequence). The CDR3 contains 15 residues. The CDR3 DNA is TGTGCCAGCAGCTTGGAAGGGGGGCGGAGAGATACGCGGTATTTT. Translated, it gives CASSLEGGRRDTRYF.

This clonotype has just a few counts. The rearrangement links TRBV6-2 or TRBV6-3 to TRBJ2-1; 9 bases align to TRBD2. There are 14 residues in the CDR3. Unmatched junction bases numbered 8, after V lost 4 bases and J lost 10 bases. Germline V gene data show CDR1 as MNHEY and CDR2 as SVGEGT. DNA of the CDR3: TGTGCCAGCAGTTTGGCGGGGGGGAGGAGAGAGCAGTTCTTC. It encodes CASSLAGGRREQFF.